Presented here are 29 T cell receptor beta chains from one specimen sequenced in a study of T cell responses to AZD1222 COVID-19 vaccine. The method was immunoSEQ multiplex PCR; TCRdb's version includes in-frame clones alone and lacks a portion of them. The table lists about 100,000 clones, 80% to 95% of them singletons. Material: peripheral blood, obtained on day 0 of AZD1222 vaccination. These receptors all stem from an adult in good health.

The J gene is TRBJ2-1, the V gene TRBV20-1, with no clear D. Deletions cut 1 base from V and 10 bases from J, with 8 bases between. Germline CDR1 and CDR2: DFQATT and SNEGSKA (reference sequence). This CDR3 is built from 11 residues. This chain's CDR3 is CSARVAREQFF. The CDR3 bases are TGCAGTGCTAGAGTAGCCCGGGAGCAGTTCTTC.

This chain uses TRBV5-1 with TRBJ2-1, with 9 bases aligning to TRBD1. The CDR3 totals 16 residues. Germline-derived CDR1 and CDR2 are SGHRS and YFSETQ. Trimming at V came to 4 bases and at J to 14 bases, leaving 19 bases not matched to a gene. This CDR3 reads CASSAIPGQGKPNEFF. CDR3 bases: TGCGCCAGCAGCGCTATTCCGGGACAGGGAAAGCCTAATGAGTTCTTC.

The chain has TRBV9 and TRBJ2-2, with D tentatively TRBD1 (6 bases). Trimming left V 0 bases short and J 7 bases short, with 13 bases between. Germline lookup yields CDR1 SGDLS and CDR2 YYNGEE. There are 15 residues in the CDR3. In DNA form, the CDR3 reads TGTGCCAGCAGCGTAGGTCTGGGGGCGGACGGGGAGCTGTTTTTT. The encoded protein is CASSVGLGADGELFF.

This clone was seen a single time. Written as DNA, the CDR3 is TGTGCCAGCAGCCAAGTGGCGTTCTCTGGAAACACCATATATTTT. Amino acid sequence: CASSQVAFSGNTIYF. The chain joins TRBV14 to TRBJ1-3; no definite D call. The CDR3 runs to 15 residues. CDR1 is SGHDN, CDR2 FVKESK, per germline. The germline V and J ends were trimmed by 1 base and 0 bases, with 7 bases remaining between them.

This clone was recorded once. The CDR3 region has the DNA TGTGCCAGCATCCTAGGTGGTGCCTTCGCCTACGAGCAGTACTTC. Its protein product is CASILGGAFAYEQYF. The chain combines TRBV7-9 with TRBJ2-7; D is uncertain. Germline CDR1 reads SEHNR; CDR2 reads FQNEAQ (reference sequence). This CDR3 comprises 15 residues. V lost 7 bases, J lost 2 bases, and 18 bases lay in between.

The gene calls are TRBV14 and TRBJ2-7, with a possible D match to TRBD1 (5 bases). The CDR3 totals 16 residues. CDR1 and CDR2 (germline): SGHDN, FVKESK. Between the trimmed V and J ends, which lost 0 bases and 1 base, there was a span of 13 bases. The CDR3 is CASSQDKGVTSYEQYF. DNA of the CDR3: TGTGCCAGCAGCCAAGATAAAGGGGTAACTTCCTACGAGCAGTACTTC.

The chain uses TRBV27 and TRBJ1-2, with D tentatively TRBD1 (5 bases). From germline, CDR1 is MNHEY and CDR2 SMNVEV (reference sequence). V lost 5 bases and J lost 7, with 17 bases in between. The CDR3 has 14 amino acids. CDR3 protein: CASSDSTYSRGYTF. In DNA, the CDR3 is TGTGCCAGCAGTGACAGCACTTATTCTCGTGGCTACACCTTC.

The chain links TRBV7-9 to TRBJ2-7; 12 bases agree with TRBD2. The V gene's germline CDR1 is SEHNR and CDR2 FQNEAQ (reference sequence). V gave up 4 bases and J gave up 3 bases; unmatched junction bases: 10. The CDR3 extends over 17 amino acids. This CDR3 reads CASSSRTSGTLLYEQYF. CDR3 DNA: TGTGCCAGCAGCTCGCGGACTAGCGGGACTCTTCTCTACGAGCAGTACTTC.

The CDR3 reads CASQGGEVRNQPQHF. CDR3 in DNA: TGTGCCAGTCAGGGAGGGGAGGTACGGAATCAGCCCCAGCATTTT. This sequence joins TRBV19 and TRBJ1-5; D may be TRBD1 (5 bases). The CDR3 consists of 15 residues. In germline, CDR1 is LNHDA, CDR2 SQIVND (reference sequence). The V gene lost 8 bases and the J gene lost 4 bases, with 18 bases spanning the gap.

This chain connects TRBV2 to TRBJ1-1; no definite D call. Germline V gene lookup returns CDR1 SNHLY and CDR2 FYNNEI. The CDR3 loop spans 10 amino acids. V was shortened by 4 bases and J by 12 bases, with 9 bases between the two germline ends. Here the CDR3 DNA reads TGTGCCAGCAGTGGTGGGTGGACTTTCTTT. Its translation: CASSGGWTFF. Full variable domain (rest looked up from reference TRBV2 and TRBJ1-1): EPEVTQTPSHQVTQMGQEVILRCVPISNHLYFYWYRQILGQKVEFLVSFYNNEISEKSEIFDDQFSVERPDGSNFTLKIRSTKLEDSAMYFCASSGGWTFFGQGTRLTVV.

This chain uses TRBV3-1 (or the pseudogene TRBV3-2) with TRBJ1-4, with a possible D match to TRBD1 (5 bases). The germline V gene encodes CDR1 LGHDT and CDR2 YNNKEL (reference sequence). Deletions cut 8 bases from V and 5 bases from J, with 15 bases between. CDR3 size: 14 residues. The CDR3 loop is CASGIGTMNEKLFF. DNA for the CDR3: TGTGCCAGCGGTATTGGGACTATGAATGAAAAACTGTTTTTT.

CDR3 protein: CASSVWKGTDTQYF. For the CDR3, the DNA is TGTGCCAGCAGCGTTTGGAAGGGCACAGATACGCAGTATTTT. This chain connects TRBV9 to TRBJ2-3; D ambiguous. Germline loops: CDR1 SGDLS, CDR2 YYNGEE. The CDR3 extends over 14 amino acids. The V end was cut by 2 bases, the J end by 1 base, with 8 bases between.

CDR3 protein: CASSDLGVTDRGYGYTF. The DNA of the CDR3 is TGTGCCAGCAGTGACTTGGGGGTGACGGACAGGGGATATGGCTACACCTTC. The chain is built from TRBV6-1 and TRBJ1-2; 9 nucleotides agree with TRBD1. Germline CDR1 MNHNS, CDR2 SASEGT. V trimming: 3 bases; J trimming: 5 bases; junction bases outside the gene matches: 13. The CDR3 is 17 amino acids.

This chain joins TRBV6-1 and TRBJ1-3; no firm D call. Deletions cut 1 base from V and 3 bases from J, with 7 bases between. The V gene's germline CDR1 is MNHNS and CDR2 SASEGT. This CDR3 comprises 14 residues. This CDR3 is CASSEDWLGNTIYF. DNA for the CDR3: TGTGCCAGCAGTGAAGACTGGCTTGGAAACACCATATATTTT.

This clone was seen repeatedly, ten times or more. The chain carries TRBV2 and TRBJ2-7, with D maybe TRBD2 (7 bases). Between the trimmed V and J ends, which lost 2 bases and 6 bases, there was a span of 11 bases. CDR3 length equals 13 residues. CDR1 and CDR2 from the germline V gene are SNHLY and FYNNEI. The CDR3 DNA follows: TGTGCCAGCAGTGAAACGGGGGGCGGCGAGCAGTACTTC. It yields the protein CASSETGGGEQYF. Using reference TRBV2 and TRBJ2-7 for the parts outside the CDR3, the full variable domain is EPEVTQTPSHQVTQMGQEVILRCVPISNHLYFYWYRQILGQKVEFLVSFYNNEISEKSEIFDDQFSVERPDGSNFTLKIRSTKLEDSAMYFCASSETGGGEQYFGPGTRLTVT.

This rearrangement joins TRBV28 to TRBJ1-2; D possibly corresponds to TRBD1 (5 bases). This CDR3 has 13 amino acids. CDR1 is MDHEN and CDR2 is SYDVKM in the germline V gene. The germline V and J ends were trimmed by 4 bases and 5 bases, with 11 bases remaining between them. CDR3 in amino acids: CASSYQGGYGYTF. The CDR3 DNA follows: TGTGCCAGCAGTTATCAGGGCGGGTATGGCTACACCTTC.

This clone has just one count. J is TRBJ2-1 and V is TRBV27, with D unclear. This CDR3 is built from 11 residues. Germline assignment: CDR1 MNHEY and CDR2 SMNVEV (reference sequence). V was clipped by 6 bases and J by 10 bases, with 10 bases between them. CDR3 sequence (DNA): TGTGCCAGCAGATATTCGGGCGAGCAGTTCTTC. This translates into CASRYSGEQFF.

The chain has TRBV3-1 (or the pseudogene TRBV3-2) and TRBJ2-1, with a possible D match to TRBD2 (5 bases). V lost 5 bases to trimming and J lost 9 bases, with 11 bases between them. The CDR3 sequence is 12 residues long. In germline, CDR1 is LGHDT, CDR2 YNNKEL (reference sequence). CDR3 sequence (DNA): TGTGCCAGCAGCTCGGGAAGGCGTGAGCAGTTCTTC. As protein: CASSSGRREQFF.

For the CDR3, the DNA is TGTGCCAGCAGTGAAGATTCTTCACCCCTCCACTTT. As protein: CASSEDSSPLHF. The chain joins TRBV6-1 to TRBJ1-6; D remains ambiguous. CDR3 length: 12 amino acids. V shed 1 base and J shed 9 bases, with 4 bases lying between them. The germline gives CDR1 MNHNS, CDR2 SASEGT.

CDR3 DNA sequence: TGTGCCAGCACCTCCATCCGGGGTTTCGGCTACACCTTC. Translating gives CASTSIRGFGYTF. The rearrangement links TRBV27 to TRBJ1-2; no definite D call. This CDR3 has 13 residues. Per germline, CDR1 MNHEY and CDR2 SMNVEV (reference sequence). With 7 bases removed from V and 8 bases from J, the gap between germline ends came to 17 bases.

The chain has TRBV5-1 and TRBJ2-1, with TRBD2 matching 11 bases. The CDR3 contains 16 residues. Trimming took 4 bases from V and 2 from J; bases not matched to a gene: 5. Germline V gives CDR1 SGHRS, CDR2 YFSETQ. Here the CDR3 reads CASSRGTSGPYNEQFF. The CDR3 nucleotides are TGCGCCAGCAGCCGAGGGACTAGCGGTCCCTACAATGAGCAGTTCTTC.

The chain links TRBV3-1 (or the pseudogene TRBV3-2) to TRBJ2-1; 8 nucleotides agree with TRBD2. The CDR3 totals 17 residues. After removal of 7 bases from V and 2 bases from J, the junction contained 13 bases not matched to a gene. CDR1 and CDR2 (germline): LGHDT, YNNKEL (reference sequence). The CDR3 region has the DNA TGTGCCAGCACCTTAGCGGGAAAGAGGGGTCCCTACAATGAGCAGTTCTTC. Amino acids: CASTLAGKRGPYNEQFF.

V usage is TRBV14 and J usage is TRBJ2-5; D is possibly TRBD1 (6 bases). The CDR3 is made up of 16 amino acids. Per germline, CDR1 SGHDN and CDR2 FVKESK. V was pared by 0 bases and J by 0 bases, with 11 bases between. The CDR3 DNA sequence: TGTGCCAGCAGCCAAGATTTGGACAGCTACCAAGAGACCCAGTACTTC. It specifies CASSQDLDSYQETQYF.

The V and J genes are TRBV2 and TRBJ1-6; 8 bases line up with TRBD1. The germline gives CDR1 SNHLY, CDR2 FYNNEI. This CDR3 region has 13 residues. The junction had 3 bases not matched to a gene; V was cut back by 6 bases and J by 8 bases. The CDR3 DNA reads TGTGCCAGCAGGGACAGGGAGGATTCACCCCTCCACTTT. This encodes CASRDREDSPLHF.

The chain couples TRBV10-3 to TRBJ2-7; D is uncertain. Germline-derived CDR1 and CDR2 are ENHRY and SYGVKD. The CDR3 runs 12 residues. Trimming removed 5 bases from V and 3 bases from J, with 8 bases in between. CDR3 coding DNA: TGTGCCATCAGTACCAGTAACTACGAGCAGTACTTC. The encoded protein is CAISTSNYEQYF.

The V call is TRBV4-1, the J call TRBJ2-2; 7 bases align to TRBD1. This CDR3 has 17 amino acids. Germline assignment: CDR1 MGHRA and CDR2 YSYEKL. V lost 1 base and J lost 0; bases outside the gene matches: 5. The CDR3 coding sequence is TGCGCCAGCAGCCAAGCCGGGACAGCTTCGAACACCGGGGAGCTGTTTTTT. As protein: CASSQAGTASNTGELFF.

The rearrangement uses TRBV2 and TRBJ2-2; D ambiguous. The V end was cut by 2 bases, the J end by 9 bases, with 7 bases between. Germline V CDR1 and CDR2: SNHLY, FYNNEI. The CDR3 sequence is 12 residues long. The CDR3 spells CASSESLRELFF. The DNA for the CDR3 is TGTGCCAGCAGTGAATCCTTGAGGGAGCTGTTTTTT.

V and J are TRBV18 and TRBJ1-5; maybe TRBD1 (6 bases). This CDR3 spans 16 amino acids. V dropped 1 base and J dropped 6 bases, with 16 bases sitting between them. Germline assignment: CDR1 KGHSH and CDR2 LQKENI. The CDR3, as DNA: TGTGCCAGCTCACCACGGGGGGCCACCGGGGGTCAGCCCCAGCATTTT. Encoded protein: CASSPRGATGGQPQHF. Based on the CDR3 plus reference TRBV18 and TRBJ1-5, the full variable domain is NAGVMQNPRHLVRRRGQEARLRCSPMKGHSHVYWYRQLPEEGLKFMVYLQKENIIDESGMPKERFSAEFPKEGPSILRIQQVVRGDSAAYFCASSPRGATGGQPQHFGDGTRLSIL.

The chain combines TRBV28 with TRBJ2-2; TRBD2 matches at 8 bases. The length of the CDR3 is 17 residues. CDR1 and CDR2 (germline): MDHEN, SYDVKM. V gave up 7 bases and J gave up 5 bases; unmatched junction bases: 15. The CDR3 region is CASTEGGAGGNTGELFF. CDR3 bases: TGTGCCAGCACCGAAGGCGGGGCGGGGGGCAATACCGGGGAGCTGTTTTTT.